Included here is one TCR beta chain sequence, with context. Antigen unknown. V lost 6 bases to trimming and J lost 4 bases, with 7 bases between them. Germline assignment: CDR1 SNHLY and CDR2 FYNNEI. The CDR3 extends over 11 amino acids. This entry belongs to a study of OX40 agonist ivuxolimab in advanced cancers. At the level of the study: Patients' therapy was ivuxolimab, an antibody that acts as an agonist of OX40 (CD134). A partial response was reached by three patients: one with hepatocellular carcinoma and two with cutaneous melanoma. The study's findings and limits: Averaged across samples, CD8+ T cells carried more expanded clones than CD4+ did. Near-lowest levels of clonal expansion characterized partial responders at 0.1-3.0 mg/kg.

This table comes from immunoSEQ multiplex PCR, and its TCRdb copy is limited to in-frame clones, with some not included. Here the sample spans tens of thousands of clones, around nine tenths being singletons. The gene calls are TRBV2 and TRBJ2-7; D unresolved. The sequence was collected from an adult with an advanced solid tumor such as melanoma, head and neck, liver or kidney cancer. The specimen comprised CD4+ or CD8+ T cells sorted from blood, sampled in a trial of the OX40 agonist ivuxolimab. The CDR3 region has the DNA TGTGCCAGCAGCCCGTTTTACGAGCAGTACTTC. Protein product: CASSPFYEQYF.